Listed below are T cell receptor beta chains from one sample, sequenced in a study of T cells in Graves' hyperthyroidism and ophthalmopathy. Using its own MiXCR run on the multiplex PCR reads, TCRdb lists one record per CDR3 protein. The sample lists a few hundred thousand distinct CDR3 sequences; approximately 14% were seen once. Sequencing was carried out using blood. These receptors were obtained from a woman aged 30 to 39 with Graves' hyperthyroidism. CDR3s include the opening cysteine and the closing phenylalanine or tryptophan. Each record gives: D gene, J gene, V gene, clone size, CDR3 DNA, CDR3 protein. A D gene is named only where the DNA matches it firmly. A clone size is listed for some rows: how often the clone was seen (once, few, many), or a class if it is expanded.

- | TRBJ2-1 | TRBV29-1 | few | TGCAGCGTTGAAAGGCTGGACCTGGGGTACAATGAGCAGTTCTTC | CSVERLDLGYNEQFF
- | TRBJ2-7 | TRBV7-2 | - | TGTGCCAACAGCTTAGGGCGAGTTAGGGTCTACGAGCAGTACTTC | CANSLGRVRVYEQYF
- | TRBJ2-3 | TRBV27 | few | TGTGCCAGCAGTTTAACCCCAGATACGCAGTATTTT | CASSLTPDTQYF
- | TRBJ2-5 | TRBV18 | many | TGTGCCAGCAGTACGGAGGAGACCCAGTACTTC | CASSTEETQYF
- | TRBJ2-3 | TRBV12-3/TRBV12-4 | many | TGTGCCAGCAGTTTCGGACAAGAACCACACTATACGCAGTATTTT | CASSFGQEPHYTQYF
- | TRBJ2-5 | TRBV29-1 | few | TGCAGCGTCCTGACCTTGACCCAGTACTTC | CSVLTLTQYF
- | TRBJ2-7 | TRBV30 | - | TGTGCCTGGAGTGTAGGAGCGCGAGACGAGGAAGGGCAGTACTTC | CAWSVGARDEEGQYF
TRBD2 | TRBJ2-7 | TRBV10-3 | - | TGTGCCATCAGTCCACGACTAGCCGCAAGAGAAGCCTACGAGCAGTACTTC | CAISPRLAAREAYEQYF
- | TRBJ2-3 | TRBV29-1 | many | TGCAGCGTTGAGGGGGGTATCCCCGCGGCGGATACGCAGTATTTT | CSVEGGIPAADTQYF
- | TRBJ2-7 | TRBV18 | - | TGTGCCAGCTCACCCAGCGGACCACCCCTTGTTAACGAGCAGTACTTC | CASSPSGPPLVNEQYF
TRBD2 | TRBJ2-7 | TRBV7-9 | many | TGTGCCAGCAGTAGACTAGCGGGAGACAACGAGCAGTACTTC | CASSRLAGDNEQYF
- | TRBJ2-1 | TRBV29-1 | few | TGCAGCGTTGACGGGGGCCCTTTTGTCAATGAGCAGTTCTTC | CSVDGGPFVNEQFF
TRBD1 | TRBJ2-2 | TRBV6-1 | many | TGTGCCAGCAGGGCGGGACAGGGGGCGCAAAACGGGGAGCTGTTTTTT | CASRAGQGAQNGELFF
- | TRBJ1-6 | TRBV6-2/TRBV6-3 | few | TGTGCCAGCAGTTACTCACGGACTAATAATTCACCCCTCCACTTT | CASSYSRTNNSPLHF
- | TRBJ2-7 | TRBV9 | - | TGTGCCAGCAGCGTGGCAGGGACGAGTTACTACGAGCAGTACTTC | CASSVAGTSYYEQYF
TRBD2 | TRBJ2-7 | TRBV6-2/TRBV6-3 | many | TGTGCCAGCAGTTACTCACTGGGAGCTAGCGGGGACTACTACGAGCAGTACTTC | CASSYSLGASGDYYEQYF
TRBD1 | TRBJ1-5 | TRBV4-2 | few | TGTGCCAGCAGCCAAGATGACAGGGGAGGCAATCAGCCCCAGCATTTT | CASSQDDRGGNQPQHF
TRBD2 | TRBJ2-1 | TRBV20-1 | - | TGCAGTGCTAGAGTCTCGCAGCGGGGGGTCGTGCATGAGCAGTTCTTC | CSARVSQRGVVHEQFF
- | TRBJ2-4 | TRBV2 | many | TGTGCCAGCACAGGGGTGAACATTCAGTACTTC | CASTGVNIQYF
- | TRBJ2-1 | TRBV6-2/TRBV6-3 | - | TGTGCCAGCAGTACTATCCCTGGCTCCTACAATGAGCAGTTCTTC | CASSTIPGSYNEQFF
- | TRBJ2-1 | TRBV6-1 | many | TGTGCCAGCAGTTCCGACGGACACAATGAGCAGTTCTTC | CASSSDGHNEQFF
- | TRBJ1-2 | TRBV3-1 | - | TGTGCCAGCAGCCGAGGCGAGGGTATTATCGGCTACACCTTC | CASSRGEGIIGYTF
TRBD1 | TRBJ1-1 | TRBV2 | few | TGTGCCAGCAGTGGCCCAGGGGGCGCGAACACTGAAGCTTTCTTT | CASSGPGGANTEAFF
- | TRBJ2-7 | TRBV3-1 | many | TGTGCCAGCAGCCAAAACCAGGGCTACGAGCAGTACTTC | CASSQNQGYEQYF
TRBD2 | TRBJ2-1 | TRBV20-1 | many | TGCAGTGCTAGAGACCCTAGGCTAGCGGGAGGTTGGGAGCAGTTCTTC | CSARDPRLAGGWEQFF
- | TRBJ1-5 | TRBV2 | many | TGTGCCAGCAGTCTGGGCCCTCAGCCCCAGCATTTT | CASSLGPQPQHF
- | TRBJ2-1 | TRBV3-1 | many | TGTGCCAGCAGCCATTACCCGCAGGGATATGAGCAGTTCTTC | CASSHYPQGYEQFF
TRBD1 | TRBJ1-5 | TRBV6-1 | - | TGTGCCAGCACCCGACGACAGGGTTATCAGCCCCAGCATTTT | CASTRRQGYQPQHF
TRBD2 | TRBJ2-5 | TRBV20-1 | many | TGCAGTGCTAGTGATAGCGGGAGGGAATACCAAGAGACCCAGTACTTC | CSASDSGREYQETQYF
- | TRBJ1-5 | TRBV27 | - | TGTGCCAGCAGTGCCCTGTATGAGGCAGGCCCTCAGCCCCAGCATTTT | CASSALYEAGPQPQHF
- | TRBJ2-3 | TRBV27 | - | TGTGCCATCCGGGCCCGGGACCGGGCAGATACGCAGTATTTT | CAIRARDRADTQYF
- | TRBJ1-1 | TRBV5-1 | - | TGCGCCAGCAGCTTGGCCGGGGGGTCGAGGAACACTGAAGCTTTCTTT | CASSLAGGSRNTEAFF
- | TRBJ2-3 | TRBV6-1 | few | TGTGCCAGCAGTGAATCTTGGCTTTCGGGGTCCACAGATACGCAGTATTTT | CASSESWLSGSTDTQYF
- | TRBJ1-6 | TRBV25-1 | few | TGTGCCAGCAGTTTACTAGGGGATCGGTCACCCCTCCACTTT | CASSLLGDRSPLHF
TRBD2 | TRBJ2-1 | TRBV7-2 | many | TGTGCCAGCAGCCCGCGAGGGCGGGAGGCTGAGCAGTTCTTC | CASSPRGREAEQFF
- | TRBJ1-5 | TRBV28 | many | TGTGCCAGCAGTACAGGCGGCTCTCAGCCCCAGCATTTT | CASSTGGSQPQHF
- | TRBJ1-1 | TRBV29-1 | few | TGCAGCGTTGAAATTAGGGGACCTAACACTGAAGCTTTCTTT | CSVEIRGPNTEAFF
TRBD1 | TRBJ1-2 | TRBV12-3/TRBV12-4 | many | TGTGCCAGCAGTTTATTGGCTGGACAGGGTGGCTACACCTTC | CASSLLAGQGGYTF
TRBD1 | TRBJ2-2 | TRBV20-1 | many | TGCAGTGCTAGAGAGACAGGGGTTAGGGAGCTGTTTTTT | CSARETGVRELFF
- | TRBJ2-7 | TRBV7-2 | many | TGTGCCAGCAGCTTAAGACGGGAGAGCTCCTACGAGCAGTACTTC | CASSLRRESSYEQYF
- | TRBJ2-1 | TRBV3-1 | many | TGTGCCAGCAGCCAGAGCGACAATGAGCAGTTCTTC | CASSQSDNEQFF
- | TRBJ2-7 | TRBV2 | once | TGTGCCAGCACCTCCGGAGCAGGGGCGTACGAGCAGTACTTC | CASTSGAGAYEQYF
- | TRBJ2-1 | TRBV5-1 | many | TGCGCCAGCAGCCCCCTATTCGGGAGTGGTAATGAGCAGTTCTTC | CASSPLFGSGNEQFF
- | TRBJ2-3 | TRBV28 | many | TGTGCCAGCAGTTTAGCTCAGGGTGCGAGCACAGATACGCAGTATTTT | CASSLAQGASTDTQYF
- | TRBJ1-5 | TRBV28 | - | TGTGCCAGCAGTTACAGGACACCTAATCAGCCCCAGCATTTT | CASSYRTPNQPQHF